Below are 10 T cell receptor beta chains sequenced from a single sample in a study of cytomegalovirus exposure and HLA in healthy donors. Repertoires were generated with immunoSEQ multiplex PCR, while TCRdb's copy carries only in-frame clones and drops some. The repertoire holds some 150,000 clones, with roughly nine tenths as singletons. Material: PBMCs. Receptor source: a young man in good health and CMV-seronegative.

The chain has TRBV5-4 and TRBJ2-1, with 8 bases fitting TRBD1. Trimming cost V 3 bases and J 7 bases; bases outside gene matches: 6. The CDR3 contains 14 residues. Germline CDR1 is SGHNT and CDR2 is YYREEE (reference sequence). CDR3: CASSWGTGRNEQFF. DNA of the CDR3: TGTGCCAGCAGCTGGGGGACAGGAAGAAATGAGCAGTTCTTC.

This rearrangement joins TRBV19 to TRBJ1-1; D call uncertain. The germline V gene has CDR1 LNHDA and CDR2 SQIVND (reference sequence). Trimming left V 3 bases short and J 0 bases short, with 8 bases between. This CDR3 is built from 14 residues. This chain's CDR3 is CASSIDTLNTEAFF. In nucleotides, the CDR3 is TGTGCCAGTAGTATCGACACCCTGAACACTGAAGCTTTCTTT. Variable domain in full (rest from reference TRBV19 and TRBJ1-1): DGGITQSPKYLFRKEGQNVTLSCEQNLNHDAMYWYRQDPGQGLRLIYYSQIVNDFQKGDIAEGYSVSREKKESFPLTVTSAQKNPTAFYLCASSIDTLNTEAFFGQGTRLTVV.

CDR3 bases: TGTGCCAGCAGTCGAGGGACAGGGGGCAACACTGAAGCTTTCTTT. Amino acid sequence: CASSRGTGGNTEAFF. The chain recombines TRBV6-5 with TRBJ1-1; 12 nucleotides line up with TRBD1. CDR1 is MNHEY and CDR2 is SVGAGI in the germline V gene. The CDR3 is 15 amino acids. V dropped 5 bases and J dropped 2; count of bases not matched to a gene: 3.

This chain uses TRBV6-5 with TRBJ1-6; D gene ambiguous. This CDR3 region has 15 residues. Per the germline V gene, CDR1 is MNHEY and CDR2 is SVGAGI. V was cut by 7 bases and J by 9 bases, with 19 bases left in between. CDR3 region: CASNPALPAGSPLHF. DNA for the CDR3: TGTGCCAGCAATCCCGCCCTGCCTGCGGGTTCACCCCTCCACTTT.

The V gene is TRBV7-3, the J gene TRBJ1-6, with 7 nucleotides matching TRBD1. Per the germline V gene, CDR1 is SGHTA and CDR2 is FQGTGA. CDR3 length: 14 amino acids. Trimming removed 4 bases from V and 7 bases from J; junction bases left unmatched: 4. In nucleotides, the CDR3 is TGTGCCAGCAGCTCAGGGACAGTGAATTCACCCCTCCACTTT. Translated: CASSSGTVNSPLHF.

CDR3 coding DNA: TGTGCCAGCAGTGAATTAGGGAGATTTTACCAAGAGACCCAGTACTTC. Residues: CASSELGRFYQETQYF. This chain uses TRBV6-1 with TRBJ2-5; TRBD2 might be the D (5 bases). The CDR3 spans 16 residues. Germline values: CDR1 MNHNS, CDR2 SASEGT. The V and J ends lost 2 bases and 0 bases respectively, with 13 bases between them.

The genes are TRBV19 and TRBJ1-2; TRBD1 aligns across 7 bases. Germline CDR1 reads LNHDA; CDR2 reads SQIVND (reference sequence). The CDR3 has 12 residues. V shed 10 bases, J shed 6 bases, and the junction held 8 bases outside the gene matches. The CDR3 nucleotides are TGTGCCATCTCCGACAGGGACCATGGCTACACCTTC. This encodes CAISDRDHGYTF.

This chain connects TRBV7-2 to TRBJ1-2; D perhaps matches TRBD1 (6 bases). Trimming removed 0 bases at V and 2 bases at J, with 7 bases between. In germline, CDR1 is SGHTA, CDR2 FQGNSA. The CDR3 is 14 amino acids. The CDR3 is CASSLAQGNYGYTF. In DNA form, the CDR3 reads TGTGCCAGCAGCTTAGCGCAGGGGAACTATGGCTACACCTTC. The complete variable domain, with remaining parts taken from reference TRBV7-2 and TRBJ1-2, reads GAGVSQSPSNKVTEKGKDVELRCDPISGHTALYWYRQSLGQGLEFLIYFQGNSAPDKSGLPSDRFSAERTGGSVSTLTIQRTQQEDSAVYLCASSLAQGNYGYTFGSGTRLTVV.

V gene TRBV18 combines with J gene TRBJ1-2; D is unclear. Trimming took off 3 bases at V and 4 bases at J, with 15 bases between the two ends. CDR3 length: 15 residues. Germline loops: CDR1 KGHSH, CDR2 LQKENI. The CDR3 DNA follows: TGTGCCAGCTCACCGAAACCGACCCCGGGCTATGGCTACACCTTC. Its protein product is CASSPKPTPGYGYTF.

This clone has just a few counts. The chain couples TRBV15 to TRBJ1-2; D may be TRBD1 (6 bases). With 4 bases removed from V and 2 bases from J, the gap between germline ends came to 14 bases. Germline V gene lookup returns CDR1 LNHNV and CDR2 YYDKDF (reference sequence). CDR3 length: 15 residues. CDR3 amino acids: CATSTTMTGNYGYTF. In DNA form, the CDR3 reads TGTGCCACCAGCACTACTATGACAGGCAACTATGGCTACACCTTC. Full variable domain (missing parts from reference TRBV15 and TRBJ1-2): DAMVIQNPRYQVTQFGKPVTLSCSQTLNHNVMYWYQQKSSQAPKLLFHYYDKDFNNEADTPDNFQSRRPNTSFCFLDIRSPGLGDTAMYLCATSTTMTGNYGYTFGSGTRLTVV.